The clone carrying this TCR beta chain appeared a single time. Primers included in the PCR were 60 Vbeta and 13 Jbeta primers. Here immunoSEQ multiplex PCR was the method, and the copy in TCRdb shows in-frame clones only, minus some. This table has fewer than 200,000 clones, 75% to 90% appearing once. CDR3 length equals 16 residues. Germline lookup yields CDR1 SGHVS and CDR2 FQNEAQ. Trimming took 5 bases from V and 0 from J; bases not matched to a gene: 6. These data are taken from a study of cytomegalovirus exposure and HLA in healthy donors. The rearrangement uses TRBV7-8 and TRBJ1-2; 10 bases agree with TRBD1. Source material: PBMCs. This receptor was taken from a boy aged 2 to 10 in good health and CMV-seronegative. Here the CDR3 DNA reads TGTGCCAGCAGCCCGACAGGGGGCGTTACTAACTATGGCTACACCTTC. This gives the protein CASSPTGGVTNYGYTF.